This T cell receptor (beta chain) was captured by sequencing in a study of shared clonotypes between healthy human individuals. General study findings and limits: In general, naive subsets displayed greater estimated richness than memory subsets did.

The CDR3 is 15 residues long. In germline, CDR1 is SGDLS, CDR2 YYNGEE. V lost 0 bases and J lost 0, with 8 bases in between. A word on this clone: What it binds is not known.

CD8 cells classed as naive were CD45RO-negative and positively selected for CCR7, excluding terminally differentiated effector memory CD45RA+ cells. Some clones are missing from TCRdb's copy, which holds only in-frame ones; the method was immunoSEQ multiplex PCR. The table has 700,000 to 950,000 clones, about 96% seen once; the top ten hold about 0.21%. The chain uses TRBV9 and TRBJ2-3; D remains unclear. The source material was naive CD8+ T cells sorted from blood. This sequence originates from a man younger than 40 in good health. CDR3 amino acids: CASSVDLRSTDTQYF. The CDR3 region has the DNA TGTGCCAGCAGCGTAGATCTGCGGAGCACAGATACGCAGTATTTT. The full variable domain, in which reference TRBV9 and TRBJ2-3 provide the parts outside the CDR3, is DSGVTQTPKHLITATGQRVTLRCSPRSGDLSVYWYQQSLDQGLQFLIQYYNGEERAKGNILERFSAQQFPDLHSELNLSSLELGDSALYFCASSVDLRSTDTQYFGPGTRLTVL.